The 6 T cell receptor beta chains below were found in one sample sequenced in a study of blood T cell repertoires in COVID-19. Profiling relied on immunoSEQ multiplex PCR, and the TCRdb table lists in-frame clones only, not all of them. The table has around 250,000 clones, around 87% seen once. The sample comprised peripheral blood. All receptors come from a man aged 18 to 30 with active or convalescent COVID-19.

The chain links TRBV5-1 to TRBJ2-1; the D gene is possibly TRBD2 (6 bases). V lost 5 bases, J lost 5 bases, and 17 bases lay in between. The CDR3 length is 15 residues. Germline V gene sequence: CDR1 SGHRS, CDR2 YFSETQ. The CDR3 sequence is CASSFTPGVHNEQFF. The CDR3 nucleotides are TGCGCCAGCAGTTTCACCCCGGGGGTGCACAATGAGCAGTTCTTC. Combining the CDR3 with reference TRBV5-1 and TRBJ2-1 gives the whole variable domain KAGVTQTPRYLIKTRGQQVTLSCSPISGHRSVSWYQQTPGQGLQFLFEYFSETQRNKGNFPGRFSGRQFSNSRSEMNVSTLELGDSALYLCASSFTPGVHNEQFFGPGTRLTVL.

The chain links TRBV29-1 to TRBJ2-7; 7 nucleotides agree with TRBD1. V dropped 6 bases and J dropped 3; count of bases not matched to a gene: 8. The CDR3 is 13 residues long. The germline gives CDR1 SQVTM, CDR2 ANQGSEA. This CDR3 is CSVRQGYGYEQYF. The CDR3 DNA reads TGCAGCGTCCGACAGGGCTACGGCTACGAGCAGTACTTC.

The rearrangement links TRBV5-4 to TRBJ1-2; 10 nucleotides line up with TRBD1. This CDR3 spans 14 amino acids. V gave up 3 bases and J gave up 6 bases; unmatched junction bases: 5. CDR1 and CDR2 (germline): SGHNT, YYREEE (reference sequence). The CDR3 region has the DNA TGTGCCAGCAGCTCAAGACAGGGGGCAGATGGCTACACCTTC. Translated, it gives CASSSRQGADGYTF. Full variable domain (missing parts from reference TRBV5-4 and TRBJ1-2): ETGVTQSPTHLIKTRGQQVTLRCSSQSGHNTVSWYQQALGQGPQFIFQYYREEENGRGNFPPRFSGLQFPNYSSELNVNALELDDSALYLCASSSRQGADGYTFGSGTRLTVV.

The chain uses TRBV19 and TRBJ1-2, with 12 nucleotides matching TRBD1. The junction had 5 bases not matched to a gene; V was cut back by 6 bases and J by 6 bases. The CDR3 contains 14 residues. CDR1 is LNHDA and CDR2 is SQIVND in the germline V gene (reference sequence). The CDR3 DNA reads TGTGCCAGTAGCAAGGGACAGGGGGCCAATGGCTACACCTTC. It yields the protein CASSKGQGANGYTF.

The chain is built from TRBV6-5 and TRBJ2-7; TRBD1 matches at 8 bases. Trimming cost V 10 bases and J 1 base; bases outside gene matches: 9. CDR3 length: 14 amino acids. The V gene's germline CDR1 is MNHEY and CDR2 SVGAGI. The CDR3 coding sequence is TGTGCCATTGTTTCGGGACAGGCGTCCTACGAGCAGTACTTC. This gives the protein CAIVSGQASYEQYF.

The chain combines TRBV5-6 with TRBJ1-2; D is possibly TRBD1 (5 bases). The CDR3 loop spans 15 amino acids. The germline V gene encodes CDR1 SGHDT and CDR2 YYEEEE. Deletions cut 1 base from V and 4 bases from J, with 14 bases between. The CDR3: CASSLLGARVYGYTF. The CDR3, as DNA: TGTGCCAGCAGCTTGTTGGGTGCCAGGGTCTATGGCTACACCTTC.